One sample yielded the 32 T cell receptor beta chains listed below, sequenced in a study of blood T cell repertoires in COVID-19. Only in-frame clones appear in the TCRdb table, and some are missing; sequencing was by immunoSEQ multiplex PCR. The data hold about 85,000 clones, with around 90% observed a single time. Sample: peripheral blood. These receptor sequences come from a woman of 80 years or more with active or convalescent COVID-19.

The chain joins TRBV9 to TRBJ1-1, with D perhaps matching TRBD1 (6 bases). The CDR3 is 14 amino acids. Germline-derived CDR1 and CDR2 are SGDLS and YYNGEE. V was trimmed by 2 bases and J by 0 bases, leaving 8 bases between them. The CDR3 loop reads CASSVAGVNTEAFF. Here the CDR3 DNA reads TGTGCCAGCAGCGTCGCAGGGGTGAACACTGAAGCTTTCTTT.

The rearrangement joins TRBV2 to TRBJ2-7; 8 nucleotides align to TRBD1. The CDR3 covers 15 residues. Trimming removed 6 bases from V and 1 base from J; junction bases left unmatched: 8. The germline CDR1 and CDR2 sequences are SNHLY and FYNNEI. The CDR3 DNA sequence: TGTGCCAGCAGCCTCGGGACAGGTAGTTCCTACGAGCAGTACTTC. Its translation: CASSLGTGSSYEQYF.

CDR3 coding DNA: TGTGCCAGCAGTTTACCTAGCGGCTTCTCCTACGAGCAGTACTTC. Protein: CASSLPSGFSYEQYF. The gene calls are TRBV28 and TRBJ2-7; the match to TRBD2 covers 7 bases. This CDR3 is 15 amino acids long. V dropped 2 bases and J dropped 0; count of bases not matched to a gene: 4. Germline V CDR1 and CDR2: MDHEN, SYDVKM.

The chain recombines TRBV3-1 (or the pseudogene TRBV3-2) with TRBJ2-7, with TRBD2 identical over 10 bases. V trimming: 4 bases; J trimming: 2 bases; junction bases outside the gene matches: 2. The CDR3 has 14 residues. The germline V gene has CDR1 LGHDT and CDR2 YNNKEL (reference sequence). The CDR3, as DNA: TGTGCCAGCAGCCCGGGACTAGCGACCTACGAGCAGTACTTC. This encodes CASSPGLATYEQYF.

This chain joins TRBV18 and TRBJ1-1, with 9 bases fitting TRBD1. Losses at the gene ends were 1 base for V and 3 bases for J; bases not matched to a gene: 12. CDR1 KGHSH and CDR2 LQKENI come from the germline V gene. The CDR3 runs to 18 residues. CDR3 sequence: CASSPRGQGSLQYTEAFF. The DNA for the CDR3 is TGTGCCAGCTCACCACGGGGACAGGGTAGTCTTCAATACACTGAAGCTTTCTTT.

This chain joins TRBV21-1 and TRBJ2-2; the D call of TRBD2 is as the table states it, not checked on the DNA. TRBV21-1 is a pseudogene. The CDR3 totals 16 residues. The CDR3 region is CASSKDLSGRAGELFF. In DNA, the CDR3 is TGTGCCAGCAGCAAAGATCTAAGCGGGAGGGCCGGGGAGCTGTTTTTT.

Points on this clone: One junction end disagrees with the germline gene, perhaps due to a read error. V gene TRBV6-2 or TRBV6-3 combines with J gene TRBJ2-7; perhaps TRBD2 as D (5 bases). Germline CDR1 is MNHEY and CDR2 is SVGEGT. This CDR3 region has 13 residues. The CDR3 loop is CASSYLSLVGLHF. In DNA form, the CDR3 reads TGTGCCAGCAGTTATCTTTCTTTGGTAGGACTCCACTTC.

The CDR3 region is CASSFPGLAGVRRVEQYF. The CDR3 DNA reads as TGTGCCAGCAGTTTTCCCGGACTAGCGGGAGTTCGCCGGGTCGAGCAGTACTTC. The rearrangement uses TRBV28 and TRBJ2-7; 13 nucleotides match TRBD2. The CDR3 is made up of 18 amino acids. Germline CDR1 is MDHEN and CDR2 is SYDVKM. The J segment lost 6 bases and the V segment lost 3 bases, leaving 14 bases of the junction unmatched.

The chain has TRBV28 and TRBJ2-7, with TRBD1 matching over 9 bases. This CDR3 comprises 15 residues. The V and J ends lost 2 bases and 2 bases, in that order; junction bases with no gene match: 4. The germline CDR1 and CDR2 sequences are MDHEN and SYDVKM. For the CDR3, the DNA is TGTGCCAGCAGTTTAGGGGGACAGGGAACCTACGAGCAGTACTTC. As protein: CASSLGGQGTYEQYF.

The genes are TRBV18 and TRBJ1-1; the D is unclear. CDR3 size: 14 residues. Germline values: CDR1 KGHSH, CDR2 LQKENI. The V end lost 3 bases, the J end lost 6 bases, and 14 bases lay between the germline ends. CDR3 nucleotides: TGTGCCAGCTCACCTGCGACCCCAAGCGCTGAAGCTTTCTTT. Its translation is CASSPATPSAEAFF.

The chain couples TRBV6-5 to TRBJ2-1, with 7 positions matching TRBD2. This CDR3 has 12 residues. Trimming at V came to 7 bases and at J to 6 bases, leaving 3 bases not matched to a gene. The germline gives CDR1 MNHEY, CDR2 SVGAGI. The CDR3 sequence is CASIREGNEQFF. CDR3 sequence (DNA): TGTGCCAGCATTAGGGAGGGCAATGAGCAGTTCTTC.

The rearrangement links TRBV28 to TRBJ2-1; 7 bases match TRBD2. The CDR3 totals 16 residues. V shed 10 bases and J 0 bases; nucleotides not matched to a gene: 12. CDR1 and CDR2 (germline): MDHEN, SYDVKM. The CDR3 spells CAIGSLADLSYNEQFF. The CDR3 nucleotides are TGTGCCATAGGATCCCTAGCGGATCTCTCCTACAATGAGCAGTTCTTC.

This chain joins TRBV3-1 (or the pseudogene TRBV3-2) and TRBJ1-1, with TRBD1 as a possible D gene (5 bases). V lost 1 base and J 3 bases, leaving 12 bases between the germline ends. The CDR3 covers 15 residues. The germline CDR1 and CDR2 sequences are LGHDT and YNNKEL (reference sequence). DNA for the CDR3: TGTGCCAGCAGCCAAGCCGGGACGGGAGACACTGAAGCTTTCTTT. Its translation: CASSQAGTGDTEAFF.

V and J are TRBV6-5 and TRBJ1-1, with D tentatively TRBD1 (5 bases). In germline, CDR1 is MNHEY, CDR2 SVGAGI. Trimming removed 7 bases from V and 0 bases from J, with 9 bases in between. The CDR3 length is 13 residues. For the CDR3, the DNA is TGTGCCAGCACGGGGGGATTGAACACTGAAGCTTTCTTT. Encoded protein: CASTGGLNTEAFF.

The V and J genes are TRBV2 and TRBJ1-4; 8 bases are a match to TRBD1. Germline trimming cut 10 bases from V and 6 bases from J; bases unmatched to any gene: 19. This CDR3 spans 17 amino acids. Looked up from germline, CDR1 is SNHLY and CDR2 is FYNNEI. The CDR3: CATILGTGGMRDEKLFF. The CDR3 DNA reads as TGTGCCACCATCCTCGGAACAGGGGGTATGAGGGATGAAAAACTGTTTTTT.

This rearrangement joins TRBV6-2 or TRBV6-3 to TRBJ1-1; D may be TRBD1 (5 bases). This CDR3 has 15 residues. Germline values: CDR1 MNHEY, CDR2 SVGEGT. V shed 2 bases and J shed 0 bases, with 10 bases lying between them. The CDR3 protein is CASSYHRPLNTEAFF. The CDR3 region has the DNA TGTGCCAGCAGTTACCACAGGCCACTGAACACTGAAGCTTTCTTT.

The CDR3 DNA is TGCGCCAGCAGCCAATTAGCGGGGAGCTCCTACAATGAGCAGTTCTTC. This encodes CASSQLAGSSYNEQFF. This chain uses TRBV4-3 with TRBJ2-1, with 8 positions matching TRBD2. The germline gives CDR1 LGHNA, CDR2 YSLEER. The ends lost 2 bases at V and 0 bases at J; junction bases unmatched: 3. This CDR3 spans 16 amino acids.

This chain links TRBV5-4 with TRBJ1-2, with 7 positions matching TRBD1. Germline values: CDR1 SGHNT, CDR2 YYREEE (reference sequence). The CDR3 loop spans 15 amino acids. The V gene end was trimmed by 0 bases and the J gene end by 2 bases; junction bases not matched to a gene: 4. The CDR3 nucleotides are TGTGCCAGCAGCTTGGCAGGGGGGCAGAACTATGGCTACACCTTC. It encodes CASSLAGGQNYGYTF.

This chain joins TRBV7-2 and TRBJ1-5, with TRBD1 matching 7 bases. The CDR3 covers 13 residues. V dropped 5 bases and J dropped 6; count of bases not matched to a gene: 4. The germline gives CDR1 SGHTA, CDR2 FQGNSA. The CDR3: CASSRDRVQPQHF. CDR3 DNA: TGTGCCAGCAGCCGCGACAGGGTTCAGCCCCAGCATTTT. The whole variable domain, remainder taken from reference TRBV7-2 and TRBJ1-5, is GAGVSQSPSNKVTEKGKDVELRCDPISGHTALYWYRQSLGQGLEFLIYFQGNSAPDKSGLPSDRFSAERTGGSVSTLTIQRTQQEDSAVYLCASSRDRVQPQHFGDGTRLSIL.

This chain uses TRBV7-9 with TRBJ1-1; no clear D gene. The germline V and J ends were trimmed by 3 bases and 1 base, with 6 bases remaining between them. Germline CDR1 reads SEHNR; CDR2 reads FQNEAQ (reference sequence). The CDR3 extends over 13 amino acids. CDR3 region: CASSLAGNTEAFF. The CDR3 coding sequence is TGTGCCAGCAGCTTGGCGGGGAACACTGAAGCTTTCTTT.

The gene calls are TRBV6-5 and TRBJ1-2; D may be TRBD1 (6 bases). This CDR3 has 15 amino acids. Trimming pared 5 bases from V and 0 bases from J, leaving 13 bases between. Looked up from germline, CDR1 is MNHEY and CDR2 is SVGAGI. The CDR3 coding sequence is TGTGCCAGCAGTCGGGACACCCGAGCTAACTATGGCTACACCTTC. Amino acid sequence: CASSRDTRANYGYTF.

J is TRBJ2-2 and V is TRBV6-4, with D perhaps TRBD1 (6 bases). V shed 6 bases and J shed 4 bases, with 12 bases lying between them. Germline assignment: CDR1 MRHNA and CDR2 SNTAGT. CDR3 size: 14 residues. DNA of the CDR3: TGTGCCAGCAGCGCCGGGACACTCACCGGGGAGCTGTTTTTT. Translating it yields CASSAGTLTGELFF.

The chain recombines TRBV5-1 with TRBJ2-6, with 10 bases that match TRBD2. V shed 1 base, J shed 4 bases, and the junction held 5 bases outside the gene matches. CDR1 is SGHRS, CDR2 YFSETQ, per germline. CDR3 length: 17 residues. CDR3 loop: CASSLLAGVSGANVLTF. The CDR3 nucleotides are TGCGCCAGCAGCTTGCTAGCGGGAGTTTCGGGGGCCAACGTCCTGACTTTC. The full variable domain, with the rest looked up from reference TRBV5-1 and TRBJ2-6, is KAGVTQTPRYLIKTRGQQVTLSCSPISGHRSVSWYQQTPGQGLQFLFEYFSETQRNKGNFPGRFSGRQFSNSRSEMNVSTLELGDSALYLCASSLLAGVSGANVLTFGAGSRLTVL.

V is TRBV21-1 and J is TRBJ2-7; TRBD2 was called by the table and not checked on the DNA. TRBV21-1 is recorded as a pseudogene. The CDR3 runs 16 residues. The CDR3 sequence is CASSKVRTSGSYEQYF. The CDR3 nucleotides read TGTGCCAGCAGCAAAGTCAGGACTAGCGGATCCTACGAGCAGTACTTC.

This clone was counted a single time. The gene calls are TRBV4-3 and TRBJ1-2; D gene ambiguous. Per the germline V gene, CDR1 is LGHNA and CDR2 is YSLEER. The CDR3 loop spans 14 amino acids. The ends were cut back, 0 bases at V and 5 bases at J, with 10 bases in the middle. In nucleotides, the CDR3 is TGCGCCAGCAGCCAAGATGTCGGCGGATATGGCTACACCTTC. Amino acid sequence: CASSQDVGGYGYTF.

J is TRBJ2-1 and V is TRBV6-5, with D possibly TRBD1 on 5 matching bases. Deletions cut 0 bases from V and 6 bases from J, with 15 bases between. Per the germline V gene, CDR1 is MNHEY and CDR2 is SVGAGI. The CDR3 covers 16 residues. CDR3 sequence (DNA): TGTGCCAGCAGTTACTCCAGGGTCACCATTCGCAATGAGCAGTTCTTC. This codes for CASSYSRVTIRNEQFF.

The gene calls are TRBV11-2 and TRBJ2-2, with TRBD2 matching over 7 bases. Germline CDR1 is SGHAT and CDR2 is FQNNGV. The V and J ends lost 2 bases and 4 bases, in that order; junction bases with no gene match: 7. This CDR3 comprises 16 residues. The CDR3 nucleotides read TGTGCCAGCAGCTTAAGGGGCGGGAGATTCACCGGGGAGCTGTTTTTT. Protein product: CASSLRGGRFTGELFF. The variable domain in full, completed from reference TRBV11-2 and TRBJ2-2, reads EAGVAQSPRYKIIEKRQSVAFWCNPISGHATLYWYQQILGQGPKLLIQFQNNGVVDDSQLPKDRFSAERLKGVDSTLKIQPAKLEDSAVYLCASSLRGGRFTGELFFGEGSRLTVL.

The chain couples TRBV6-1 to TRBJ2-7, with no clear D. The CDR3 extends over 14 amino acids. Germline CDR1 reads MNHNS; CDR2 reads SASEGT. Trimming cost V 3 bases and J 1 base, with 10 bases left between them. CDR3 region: CASSDAGFSYEQYF. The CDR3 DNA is TGTGCCAGCAGTGATGCAGGTTTTTCCTACGAGCAGTACTTC.

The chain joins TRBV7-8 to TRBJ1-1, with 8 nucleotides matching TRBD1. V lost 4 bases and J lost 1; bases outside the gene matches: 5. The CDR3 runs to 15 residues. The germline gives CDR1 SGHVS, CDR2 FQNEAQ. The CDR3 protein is CASSYPGQANTEAFF. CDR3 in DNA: TGTGCCAGCAGCTACCCGGGACAGGCGAACACTGAAGCTTTCTTT.

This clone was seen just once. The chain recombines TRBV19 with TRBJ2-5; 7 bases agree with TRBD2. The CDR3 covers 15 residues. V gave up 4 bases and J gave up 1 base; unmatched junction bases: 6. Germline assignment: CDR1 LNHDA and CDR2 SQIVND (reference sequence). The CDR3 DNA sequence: TGTGCCAGTAGTAAAAAAAGCGGGATCCAAGAGACCCAGTACTTC. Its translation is CASSKKSGIQETQYF.

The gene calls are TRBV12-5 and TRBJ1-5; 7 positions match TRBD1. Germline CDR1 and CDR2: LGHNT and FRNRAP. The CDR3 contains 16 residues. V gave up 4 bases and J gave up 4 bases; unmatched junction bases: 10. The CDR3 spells CASGSNRDRENQPQHF. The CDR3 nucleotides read TGTGCTAGTGGTTCCAACCGGGACAGAGAGAATCAGCCCCAGCATTTT.

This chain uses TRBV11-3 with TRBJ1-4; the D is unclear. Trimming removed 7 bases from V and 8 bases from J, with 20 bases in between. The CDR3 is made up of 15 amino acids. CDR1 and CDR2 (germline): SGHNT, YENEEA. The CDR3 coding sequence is TGTGCCAGCACGTCCATGGCAGGCAGACACGAAAAACTGTTTTTT. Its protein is CASTSMAGRHEKLFF.